This T cell receptor (beta chain) was recorded in a study of cytomegalovirus exposure and HLA in healthy donors. PCR was performed using 60 Vbeta and 13 Jbeta primers. Sequencing used immunoSEQ multiplex PCR; TCRdb keeps in-frame clones, though not all of them. The table lists around 130,000 clones, roughly three quarters of them singletons, with about 1.5% in the top ten. This CDR3 is 16 amino acids long. Trimming cost V 4 bases and J 0 bases, with 14 bases left between them. Germline V gene sequence: CDR1 LNHDA, CDR2 SQIVND (reference sequence). Sequencing input: PBMCs. The chain joins TRBV19 to TRBJ2-3; D possibly corresponds to TRBD1 (5 bases). The source of this sequence is a woman in her 30s in good health and CMV-seronegative. The CDR3 sequence is CASSNLRQLSTDTQYF. For the CDR3, the DNA is TGTGCCAGTAGTAATCTCAGACAGCTAAGCACAGATACGCAGTATTTT.